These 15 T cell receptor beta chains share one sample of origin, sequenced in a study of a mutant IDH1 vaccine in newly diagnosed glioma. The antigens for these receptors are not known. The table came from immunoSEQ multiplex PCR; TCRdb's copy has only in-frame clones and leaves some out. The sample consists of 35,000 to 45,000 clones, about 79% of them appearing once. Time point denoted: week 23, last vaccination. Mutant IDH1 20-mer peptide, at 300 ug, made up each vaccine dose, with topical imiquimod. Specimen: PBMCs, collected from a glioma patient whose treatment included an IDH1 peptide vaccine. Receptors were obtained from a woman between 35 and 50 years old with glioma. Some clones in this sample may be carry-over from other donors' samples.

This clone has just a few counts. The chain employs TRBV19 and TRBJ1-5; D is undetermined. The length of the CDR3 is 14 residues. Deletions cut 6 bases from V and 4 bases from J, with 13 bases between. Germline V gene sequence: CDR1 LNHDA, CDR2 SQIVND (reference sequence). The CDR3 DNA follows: TGTGCCAGTAGCCTGGACCTGGGGAATCAGCCCCAGCATTTT. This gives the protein CASSLDLGNQPQHF.

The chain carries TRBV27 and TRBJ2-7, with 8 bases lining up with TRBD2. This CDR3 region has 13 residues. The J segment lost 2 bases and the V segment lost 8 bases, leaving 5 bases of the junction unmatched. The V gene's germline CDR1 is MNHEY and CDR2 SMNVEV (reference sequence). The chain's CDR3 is CASGTRDTYEQYF. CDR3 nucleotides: TGTGCCAGCGGGACTAGAGACACCTACGAGCAGTACTTC.

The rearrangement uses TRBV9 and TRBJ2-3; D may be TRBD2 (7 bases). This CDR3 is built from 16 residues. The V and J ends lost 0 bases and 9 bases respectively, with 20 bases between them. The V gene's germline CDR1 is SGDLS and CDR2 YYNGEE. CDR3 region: CASSVGGGGPLGTQYF. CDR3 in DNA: TGTGCCAGCAGCGTAGGTGGCGGGGGCCCACTCGGAACGCAGTATTTT.

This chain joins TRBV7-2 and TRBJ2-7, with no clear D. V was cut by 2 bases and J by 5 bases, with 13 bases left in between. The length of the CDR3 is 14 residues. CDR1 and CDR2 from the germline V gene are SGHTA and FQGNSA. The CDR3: CASSLRVALHEQYF. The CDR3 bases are TGTGCCAGCAGCTTACGGGTGGCGTTGCACGAGCAGTACTTC.

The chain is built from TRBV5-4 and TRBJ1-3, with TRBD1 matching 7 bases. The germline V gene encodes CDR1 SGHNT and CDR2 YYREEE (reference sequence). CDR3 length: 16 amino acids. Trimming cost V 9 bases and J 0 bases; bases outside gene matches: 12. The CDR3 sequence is CATTSGQLLSGNTIYF. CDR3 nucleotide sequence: TGTGCCACGACCTCGGGACAGTTGCTCTCTGGAAACACCATATATTTT.

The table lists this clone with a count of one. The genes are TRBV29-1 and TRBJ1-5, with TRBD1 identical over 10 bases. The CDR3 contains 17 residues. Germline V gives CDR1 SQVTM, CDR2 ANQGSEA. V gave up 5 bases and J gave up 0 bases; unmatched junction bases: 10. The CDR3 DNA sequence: TGCAGCGTTATCCCCGGGACAGGGGTCTATAGCAATCAGCCCCAGCATTTT. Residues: CSVIPGTGVYSNQPQHF. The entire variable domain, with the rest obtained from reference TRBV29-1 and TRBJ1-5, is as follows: SAVISQKPSRDICQRGTSLTIQCQVDSQVTMMFWYRQQPGQSLTLIATANQGSEATYESGFVIDKFPISRPNLTFSTLTVSNMSPEDSSIYLCSVIPGTGVYSNQPQHFGDGTRLSIL.

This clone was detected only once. For the CDR3, the DNA is TGTGCCAGCAGTAAGAGACCCAACGAGCAGTACTTC. Protein product: CASSKRPNEQYF. The rearrangement uses TRBV6-5 and TRBJ2-7, with D unclear. Germline lookup yields CDR1 MNHEY and CDR2 SVGAGI. Trimming took 5 bases from V and 5 from J, leaving 10 bases between them. The CDR3 consists of 12 residues.

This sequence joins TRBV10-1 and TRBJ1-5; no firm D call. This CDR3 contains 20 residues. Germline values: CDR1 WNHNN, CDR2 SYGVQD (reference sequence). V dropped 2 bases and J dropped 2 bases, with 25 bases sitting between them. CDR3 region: CASSEEVSFRLGLGNQPQHF. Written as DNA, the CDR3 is TGCGCCAGCAGTGAGGAGGTCTCGTTTAGGTTGGGATTAGGCAATCAGCCCCAGCATTTT.

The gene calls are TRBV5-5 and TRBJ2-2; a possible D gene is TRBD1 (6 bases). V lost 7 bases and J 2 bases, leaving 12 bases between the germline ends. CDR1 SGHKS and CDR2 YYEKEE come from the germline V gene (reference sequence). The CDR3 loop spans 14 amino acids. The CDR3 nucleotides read TGTGCCAGCCATGGACAGATAAACACCGGGGAGCTGTTTTTT. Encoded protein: CASHGQINTGELFF.

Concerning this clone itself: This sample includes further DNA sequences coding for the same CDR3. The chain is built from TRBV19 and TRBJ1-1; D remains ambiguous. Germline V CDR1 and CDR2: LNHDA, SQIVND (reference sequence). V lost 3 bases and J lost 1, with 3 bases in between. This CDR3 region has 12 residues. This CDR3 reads CASSIGNTEAFF. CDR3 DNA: TGTGCCAGTAGTATTGGGAACACTGAAGCTTTCTTT.

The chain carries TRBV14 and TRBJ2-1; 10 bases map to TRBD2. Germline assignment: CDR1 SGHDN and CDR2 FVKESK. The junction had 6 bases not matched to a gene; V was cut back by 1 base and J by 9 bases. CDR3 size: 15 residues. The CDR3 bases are TGTGCCAGCAGCCAAGCTCTAGCGGGAGCCCCTGAGCAGTTCTTC. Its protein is CASSQALAGAPEQFF.

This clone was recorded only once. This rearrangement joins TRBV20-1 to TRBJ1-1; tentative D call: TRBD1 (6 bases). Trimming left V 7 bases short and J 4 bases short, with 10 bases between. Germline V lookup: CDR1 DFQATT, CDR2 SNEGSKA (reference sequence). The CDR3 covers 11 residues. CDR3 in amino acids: CSVSDSTEAFF. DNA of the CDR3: TGCAGTGTATCGGACAGCACTGAAGCTTTCTTT.

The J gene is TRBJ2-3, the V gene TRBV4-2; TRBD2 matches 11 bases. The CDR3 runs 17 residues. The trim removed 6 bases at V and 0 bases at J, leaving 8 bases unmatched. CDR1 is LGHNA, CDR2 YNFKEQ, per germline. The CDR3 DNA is TGTGCCAGCAGTCCAGGGACTAGCGGATCTAGCACAGATACGCAGTATTTT. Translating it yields CASSPGTSGSSTDTQYF.

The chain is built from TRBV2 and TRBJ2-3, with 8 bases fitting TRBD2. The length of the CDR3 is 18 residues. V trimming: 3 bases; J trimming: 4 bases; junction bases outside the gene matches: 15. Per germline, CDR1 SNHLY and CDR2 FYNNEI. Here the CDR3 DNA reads TGTGCCAGCAGTGACGTTCTGGCCCTCGGGGGGGCAGCAGATACGCAGTATTTT. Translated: CASSDVLALGGAADTQYF.

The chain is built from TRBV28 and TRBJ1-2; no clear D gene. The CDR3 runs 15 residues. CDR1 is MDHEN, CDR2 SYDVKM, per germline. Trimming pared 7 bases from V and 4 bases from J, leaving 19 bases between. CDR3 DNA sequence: TGTGCCAGCAATCCGGTGGGGATTCAGCTCTATGGCTACACCTTC. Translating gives CASNPVGIQLYGYTF.